These 13 T cell receptor beta chains share one sample of origin, sequenced in a study of early T cells in non-severe SARS-CoV-2 infection. TCRdb independently ran MiXCR on the 5' RACE reads; one entry per CDR3 protein. The sample has 60,000 or so distinct CDR3 sequences; approximately 10% are singletons. Sample: whole blood. These receptor sequences come from an adult who was a healthcare worker with PCR-confirmed SARS-CoV-2 infection or an uninfected control (not recorded which).

The chain links TRBV5-1 to TRBJ2-1; 7 nucleotides match TRBD2. After removal of 0 bases from V and 8 bases from J, the junction contained 2 bases not matched to a gene. Per germline, CDR1 SGHRS and CDR2 YFSETQ. The CDR3 contains 13 residues. The CDR3 DNA sequence: TGCGCCAGCAGCTTGGTTGGGAGGGATGAGCAGTTCTTC. It translates to CASSLVGRDEQFF.

In its sample, this clonotype was seen many times. The chain uses TRBV11-2 and TRBJ2-5; 10 bases fit TRBD1. This CDR3 spans 15 amino acids. CDR1 is SGHAT and CDR2 is FQNNGV in the germline V gene. J was trimmed by 4 bases and V by 4 bases; bases with no gene match: 6. CDR3 nucleotides: TGTGCCAGCAGCTATTGGACAGGGGGTCGAGAGACCCAGTACTTC. It translates to CASSYWTGGRETQYF.

This clonotype has more than one count but fewer than ten. This sequence joins TRBV20-1 and TRBJ1-6; a possible D gene is TRBD1 (6 bases). The V gene's germline CDR1 is DFQATT and CDR2 SNEGSKA (reference sequence). V was clipped by 3 bases and J by 5 bases, with 11 bases between them. This CDR3 has 14 residues. The CDR3 coding sequence is TGCAGTGCTAGTCAGGGGTCCGATAATTCACCCCTCCACTTT. It yields the protein CSASQGSDNSPLHF.

The CDR3 nucleotides read TGCAGTGCTAGAGTGACAGTGAACACTGAAGCTTTCTTT. It translates to CSARVTVNTEAFF. This sequence joins TRBV20-1 and TRBJ1-1; perhaps TRBD1 as D (5 bases). The CDR3 length is 13 residues. Germline V gene lookup returns CDR1 DFQATT and CDR2 SNEGSKA (reference sequence). Trimming pared 1 base from V and 0 bases from J, leaving 6 bases between.

This clonotype was seen at least ten times. The J gene is TRBJ2-1, the V gene TRBV4-2, with no clear D. The ends were cut back, 6 bases at V and 7 bases at J, with 10 bases in the middle. Germline lookup yields CDR1 LGHNA and CDR2 YNFKEQ. The CDR3 has 12 residues. The CDR3 region is CASRNPRNEQFF. Written as DNA, the CDR3 is TGTGCCAGCAGGAACCCCCGGAATGAGCAGTTCTTC.

The chain couples TRBV7-8 to TRBJ1-3, with a possible D match to TRBD1 (5 bases). V shed 5 bases and J shed 3 bases, with 11 bases lying between them. CDR3 size: 14 residues. Looked up from germline, CDR1 is SGHVS and CDR2 is FQNEAQ. CDR3 in amino acids: CASSAGTYGNTIYF. In DNA, the CDR3 is TGTGCCAGCAGCGCAGGGACTTATGGAAACACCATATATTTT. The whole variable domain, remainder taken from reference TRBV7-8 and TRBJ1-3, is GAGVSQSPRYKVAKRGQDVALRCDPISGHVSLFWYQQALGQGPEFLTYFQNEAQLDKSGLPSDRFFAERPEGSVSTLKIQRTQQEDSAVYLCASSAGTYGNTIYFGEGSWLTVV.

V and J are TRBV20-1 and TRBJ2-7; TRBD2 matches at 7 bases. CDR3 length equals 16 residues. The germline V gene encodes CDR1 DFQATT and CDR2 SNEGSKA (reference sequence). V trimming: 0 bases; J trimming: 5 bases; junction bases outside the gene matches: 13. The CDR3 loop is CSARERAGPQVDEQYF. CDR3 coding DNA: TGCAGTGCTAGAGAGCGAGCGGGGCCCCAGGTGGACGAGCAGTACTTC.

The chain has TRBV29-1 and TRBJ1-2, with TRBD1 as a possible D gene (6 bases). The V end was cut by 8 bases, the J end by 8 bases, with 15 bases between. Per germline, CDR1 SQVTM and CDR2 ANQGSEA. The CDR3 consists of 11 residues. CDR3 in DNA: TGCAGCACCCGAGGGGGAAGCGGCTACACCTTC. Translation gives CSTRGGSGYTF.

Details on this clonotype: One end of the junction fails to match germline, which may point to a read error. The J gene is TRBJ2-1, the V gene TRBV5-1; 7 bases are shared with TRBD1. The CDR3 has 13 amino acids. Germline-derived CDR1 and CDR2 are SGHRS and YFSETQ. CDR3: CSSSSGQSNEQFF. CDR3 sequence (DNA): TGCTCCAGCAGCTCGGGACAGAGCAATGAGCAGTTCTTC.

The CDR3 sequence: CASSQPAGNNEQFF. The CDR3 region has the DNA TGTGCCAGCAGCCAACCCGCCGGGAACAATGAGCAGTTCTTC. The chain recombines TRBV3-1 with TRBJ2-1; a weak D match, TRBD2 (5 bases). Trimming cost V 2 bases and J 5 bases, with 10 bases left between them. The CDR3 has 14 residues. Germline V gene lookup returns CDR1 LGHDT and CDR2 YNNKEL (reference sequence).

This clonotype came up a few times. V usage is TRBV24-1 and J usage is TRBJ1-4, with D hard to call. The germline V gene has CDR1 KGHDR and CDR2 SFDVKD. CDR3 length: 14 residues. Between the trimmed V and J ends, which lost 7 bases and 2 bases, there was a span of 10 bases. In nucleotides, the CDR3 is TGTGCCACCAGGGACGCGTGGACTAATGAAAAACTGTTTTTT. It specifies CATRDAWTNEKLFF.

This clonotype was found a few times. The chain combines TRBV3-1 with TRBJ2-2; D is undetermined. Trimming took 0 bases from V and 1 from J, leaving 3 bases between them. Germline V gives CDR1 LGHDT, CDR2 YNNKEL (reference sequence). The CDR3 runs 14 residues. This chain's CDR3 is CASSQERNTGELFF. The CDR3 DNA is TGTGCCAGCAGCCAAGAAAGGAACACCGGGGAGCTGTTTTTT. The full variable domain, completed using reference TRBV3-1 and TRBJ2-2, is DTAVSQTPKYLVTQMGNDKSIKCEQNLGHDTMYWYKQDSKKFLKIMFSYNNKELIINETVPNRFSPKSPDKAHLNLHINSLELGDSAVYFCASSQERNTGELFFGEGSRLTVL.

This clonotype has only a few counts. The chain carries TRBV7-9 and TRBJ2-3; a possible D gene is TRBD2 (5 bases). Germline values: CDR1 SEHNR, CDR2 FQNEAQ (reference sequence). The CDR3 runs 15 residues. Trimming stripped 0 bases from V and 3 bases from J, with 10 bases between. This chain's CDR3 is CASSLASGITDTQYF. Written as DNA, the CDR3 is TGTGCCAGCAGCTTAGCTTCCGGGATTACAGATACGCAGTATTTT.